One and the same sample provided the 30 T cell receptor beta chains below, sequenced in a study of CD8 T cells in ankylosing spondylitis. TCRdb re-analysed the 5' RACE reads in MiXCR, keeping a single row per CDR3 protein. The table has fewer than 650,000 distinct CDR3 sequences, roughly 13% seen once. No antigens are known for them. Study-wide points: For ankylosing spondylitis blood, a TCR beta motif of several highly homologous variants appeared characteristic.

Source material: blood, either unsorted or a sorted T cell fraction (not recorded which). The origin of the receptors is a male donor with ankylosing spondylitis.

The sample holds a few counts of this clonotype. The CDR3 is CASSPREAHGYTF. DNA of the CDR3: TGTGCCAGCTCACCACGGGAGGCGCATGGCTACACCTTC. The V and J genes are TRBV18 and TRBJ1-2; the D is unclear. The germline V gene has CDR1 KGHSH and CDR2 LQKENI. V lost 1 base, J lost 6 bases, and 9 bases lay in between. The CDR3 length is 13 residues. The whole variable domain, remainder taken from reference TRBV18 and TRBJ1-2, is NAGVMQNPRHLVRRRGQEARLRCSPMKGHSHVYWYRQLPEEGLKFMVYLQKENIIDESGMPKERFSAEFPKEGPSILRIQQVVRGDSAAYFCASSPREAHGYTFGSGTRLTVV.

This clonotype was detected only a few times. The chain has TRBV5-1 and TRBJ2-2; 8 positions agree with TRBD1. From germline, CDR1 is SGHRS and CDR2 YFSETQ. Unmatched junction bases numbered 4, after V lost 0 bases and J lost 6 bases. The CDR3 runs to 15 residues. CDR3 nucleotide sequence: TGCGCCAGCAGCTTGGCCCAGGGGGCCTCCGGGGAGCTGTTTTTT. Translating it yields CASSLAQGASGELFF.

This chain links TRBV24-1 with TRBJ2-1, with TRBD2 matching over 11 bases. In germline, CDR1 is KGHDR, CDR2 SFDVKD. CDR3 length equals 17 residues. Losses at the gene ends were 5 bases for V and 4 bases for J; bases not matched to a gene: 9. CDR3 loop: CATSGGTSGSVYNEQFF. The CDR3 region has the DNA TGTGCCACCAGTGGGGGAACTAGCGGGAGTGTTTACAATGAGCAGTTCTTC.

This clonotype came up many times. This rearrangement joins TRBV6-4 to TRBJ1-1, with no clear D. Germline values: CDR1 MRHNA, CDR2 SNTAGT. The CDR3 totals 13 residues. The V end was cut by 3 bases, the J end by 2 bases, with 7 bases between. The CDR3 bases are TGTGCCAGCAGTGATAGCCTCAACACTGAAGCTTTCTTT. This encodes CASSDSLNTEAFF.

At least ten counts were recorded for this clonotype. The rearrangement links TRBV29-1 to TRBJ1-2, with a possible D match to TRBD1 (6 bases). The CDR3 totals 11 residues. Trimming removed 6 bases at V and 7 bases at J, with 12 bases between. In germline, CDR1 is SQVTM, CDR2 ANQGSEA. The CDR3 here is CSVTGYGGYTF. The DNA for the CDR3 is TGCAGCGTCACAGGGTACGGTGGCTACACCTTC.

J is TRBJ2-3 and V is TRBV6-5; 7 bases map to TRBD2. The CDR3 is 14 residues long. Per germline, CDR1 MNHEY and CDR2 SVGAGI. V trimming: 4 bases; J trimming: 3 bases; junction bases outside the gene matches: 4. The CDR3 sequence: CASSWGGGTDTQYF. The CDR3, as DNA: TGTGCCAGCAGTTGGGGGGGAGGGACAGATACGCAGTATTTT.

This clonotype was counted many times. The DNA for the CDR3 is TGTGCCAGCAGGCCAAGTTATAGCGGCACTGAGCAGTTCTTC. This encodes CASRPSYSGTEQFF. The chain has TRBV3-1 and TRBJ2-1, with a weak D call TRBD2 (6 bases). Per the germline V gene, CDR1 is LGHDT and CDR2 is YNNKEL (reference sequence). The CDR3 has 14 residues. V was shortened by 6 bases and J by 9 bases, with 18 bases between the two germline ends.

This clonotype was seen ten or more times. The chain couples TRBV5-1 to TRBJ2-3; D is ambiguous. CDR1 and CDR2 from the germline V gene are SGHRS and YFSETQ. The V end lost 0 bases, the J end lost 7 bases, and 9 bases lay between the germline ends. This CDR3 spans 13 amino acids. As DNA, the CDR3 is TGCGCCAGCAGCTTGGACCTTACTAATACGCAGTATTTT. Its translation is CASSLDLTNTQYF.

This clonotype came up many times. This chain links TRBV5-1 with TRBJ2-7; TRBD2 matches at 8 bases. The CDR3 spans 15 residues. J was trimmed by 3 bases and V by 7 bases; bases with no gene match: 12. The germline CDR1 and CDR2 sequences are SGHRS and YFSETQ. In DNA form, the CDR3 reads TGCGCCAGCGGAGACGGGACTAGGAGTTTCTACGAGCAGTACTTC. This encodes CASGDGTRSFYEQYF.

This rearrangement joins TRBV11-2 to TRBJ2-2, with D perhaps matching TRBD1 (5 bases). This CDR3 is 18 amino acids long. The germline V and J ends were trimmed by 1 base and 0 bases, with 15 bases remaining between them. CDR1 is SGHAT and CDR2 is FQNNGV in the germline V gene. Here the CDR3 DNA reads TGTGCCAGCAGCTTAGTGTTAGTTGGGGCCGCGAACACCGGGGAGCTGTTTTTT. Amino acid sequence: CASSLVLVGAANTGELFF.

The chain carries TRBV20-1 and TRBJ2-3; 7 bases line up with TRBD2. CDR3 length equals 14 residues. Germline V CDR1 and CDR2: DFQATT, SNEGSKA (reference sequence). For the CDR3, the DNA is TGCAGCGCCCCGGGGGGTATCAACACAGATACGCAGTATTTT. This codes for CSAPGGINTDTQYF.

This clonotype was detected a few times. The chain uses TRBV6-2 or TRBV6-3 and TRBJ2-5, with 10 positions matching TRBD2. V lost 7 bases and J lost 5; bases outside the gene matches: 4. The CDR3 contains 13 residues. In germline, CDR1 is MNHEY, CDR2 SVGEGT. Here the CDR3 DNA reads TGTGCCAGCAACAAGGGACTAGCGGAGACCCAGTACTTC. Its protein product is CASNKGLAETQYF.

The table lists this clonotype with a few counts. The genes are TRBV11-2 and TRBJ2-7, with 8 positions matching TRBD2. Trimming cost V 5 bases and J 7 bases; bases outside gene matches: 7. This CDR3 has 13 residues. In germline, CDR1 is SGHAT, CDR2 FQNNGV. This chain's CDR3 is CASSAPGLEEQYF. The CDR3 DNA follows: TGTGCCAGCAGCGCCCCGGGACTAGAGGAGCAGTACTTC.

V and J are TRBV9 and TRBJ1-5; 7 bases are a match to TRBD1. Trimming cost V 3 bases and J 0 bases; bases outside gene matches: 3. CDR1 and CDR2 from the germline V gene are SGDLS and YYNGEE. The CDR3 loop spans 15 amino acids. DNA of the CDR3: TGTGCCAGCAGCGCAGGGGGTTTTAGCAATCAGCCCCAGCATTTT. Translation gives CASSAGGFSNQPQHF.

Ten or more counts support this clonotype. Here the CDR3 reads CASSLGAGTEAFF. CDR3 nucleotide sequence: TGTGCCAGCAGCTTAGGGGCCGGCACTGAAGCTTTCTTT. The chain employs TRBV11-2 and TRBJ1-1; D remains ambiguous. This CDR3 contains 13 residues. CDR1 SGHAT and CDR2 FQNNGV come from the germline V gene. V was trimmed by 1 base and J by 4 bases, leaving 7 bases between them.

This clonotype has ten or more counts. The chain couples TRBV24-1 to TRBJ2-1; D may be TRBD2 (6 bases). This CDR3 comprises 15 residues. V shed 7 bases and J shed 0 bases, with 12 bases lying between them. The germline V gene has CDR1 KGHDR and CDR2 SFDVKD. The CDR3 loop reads CATRRAGSSYNEQFF. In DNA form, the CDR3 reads TGTGCCACCAGGCGGGCGGGGAGCTCCTACAATGAGCAGTTCTTC.

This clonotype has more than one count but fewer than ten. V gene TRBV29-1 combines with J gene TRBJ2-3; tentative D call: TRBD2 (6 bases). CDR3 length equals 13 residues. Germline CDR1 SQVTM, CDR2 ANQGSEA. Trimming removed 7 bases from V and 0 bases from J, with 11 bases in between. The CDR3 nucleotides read TGCAGCGCCAAGGGGAGGAGCACAGATACGCAGTATTTT. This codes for CSAKGRSTDTQYF.

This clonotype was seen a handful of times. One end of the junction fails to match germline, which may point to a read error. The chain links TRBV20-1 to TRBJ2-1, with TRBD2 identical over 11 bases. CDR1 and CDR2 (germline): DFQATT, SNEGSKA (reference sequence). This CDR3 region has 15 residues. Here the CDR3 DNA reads TGCAGTGCTCCGGGAGCCCTTAGCGGGAGGGCCCCCCGGCTCTTC. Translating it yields CSAPGALSGRAPRLF.

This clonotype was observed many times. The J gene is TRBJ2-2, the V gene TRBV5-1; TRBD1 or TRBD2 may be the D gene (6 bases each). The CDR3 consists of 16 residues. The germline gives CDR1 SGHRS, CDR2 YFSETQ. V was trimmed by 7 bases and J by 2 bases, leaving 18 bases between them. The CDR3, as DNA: TGCGCCAGCGCGGGGACACAACTTTCCAACACCGGGGAGCTGTTTTTT. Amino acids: CASAGTQLSNTGELFF.

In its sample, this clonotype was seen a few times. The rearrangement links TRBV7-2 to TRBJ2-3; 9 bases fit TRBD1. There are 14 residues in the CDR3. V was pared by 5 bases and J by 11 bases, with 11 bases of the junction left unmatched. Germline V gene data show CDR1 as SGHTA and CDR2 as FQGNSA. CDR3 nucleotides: TGTGCCAGCAGCCGCGGGACAGGGATTCGAGAGCAGTATTTT. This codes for CASSRGTGIREQYF.

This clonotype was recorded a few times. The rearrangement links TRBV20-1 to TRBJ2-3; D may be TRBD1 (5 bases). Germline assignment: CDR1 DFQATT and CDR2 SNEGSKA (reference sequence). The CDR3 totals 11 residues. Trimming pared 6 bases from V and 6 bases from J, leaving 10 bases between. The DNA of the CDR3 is TGCAGTGCCCACAGGTTGGATACGCAGTATTTT. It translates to CSAHRLDTQYF.

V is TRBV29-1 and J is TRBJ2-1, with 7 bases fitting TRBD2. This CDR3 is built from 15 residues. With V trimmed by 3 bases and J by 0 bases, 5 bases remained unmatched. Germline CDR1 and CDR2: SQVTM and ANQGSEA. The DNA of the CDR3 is TGCAGCGTTGATGGTGGCGGGAGCTCCTACAATGAGCAGTTCTTC. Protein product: CSVDGGGSSYNEQFF.

The CDR3 is CASRETGGLYEQYF. The CDR3 coding sequence is TGCGCCAGCAGGGAAACGGGAGGATTGTACGAGCAGTACTTC. V and J are TRBV5-1 and TRBJ2-7, with 7 bases identical to TRBD2. CDR3 length equals 14 residues. With 5 bases clipped from V and 4 bases from J, the junction kept 9 bases outside the gene matches. Germline V gene sequence: CDR1 SGHRS, CDR2 YFSETQ.

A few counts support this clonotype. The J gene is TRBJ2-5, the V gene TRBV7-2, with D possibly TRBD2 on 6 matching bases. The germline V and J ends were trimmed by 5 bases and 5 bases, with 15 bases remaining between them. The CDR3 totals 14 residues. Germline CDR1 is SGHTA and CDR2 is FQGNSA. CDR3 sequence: CASSTGLTSETQYF. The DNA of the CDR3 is TGTGCCAGCAGCACGGGACTCACTTCCGAGACCCAGTACTTC. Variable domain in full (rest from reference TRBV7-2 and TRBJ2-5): GAGVSQSPSNKVTEKGKDVELRCDPISGHTALYWYRQSLGQGLEFLIYFQGNSAPDKSGLPSDRFSAERTGGSVSTLTIQRTQQEDSAVYLCASSTGLTSETQYFGPGTRLLVL.

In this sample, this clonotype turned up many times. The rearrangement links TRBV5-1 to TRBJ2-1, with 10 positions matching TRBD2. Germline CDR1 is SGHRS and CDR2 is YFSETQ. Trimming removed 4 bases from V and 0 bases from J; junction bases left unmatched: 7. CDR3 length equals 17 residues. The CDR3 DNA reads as TGCGCCAGCAGCAGACTAGCGGGTACGAGCTCCTACAATGAGCAGTTCTTC. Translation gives CASSRLAGTSSYNEQFF.

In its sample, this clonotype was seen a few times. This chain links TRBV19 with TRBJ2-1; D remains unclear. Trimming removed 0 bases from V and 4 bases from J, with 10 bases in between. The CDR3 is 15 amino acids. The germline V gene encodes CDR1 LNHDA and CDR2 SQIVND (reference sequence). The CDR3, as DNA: TGTGCCAGTAGTATAGATCCGCGCACTTACAATGAGCAGTTCTTC. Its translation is CASSIDPRTYNEQFF. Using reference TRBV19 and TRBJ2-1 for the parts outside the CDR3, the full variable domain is DGGITQSPKYLFRKEGQNVTLSCEQNLNHDAMYWYRQDPGQGLRLIYYSQIVNDFQKGDIAEGYSVSREKKESFPLTVTSAQKNPTAFYLCASSIDPRTYNEQFFGPGTRLTVL.

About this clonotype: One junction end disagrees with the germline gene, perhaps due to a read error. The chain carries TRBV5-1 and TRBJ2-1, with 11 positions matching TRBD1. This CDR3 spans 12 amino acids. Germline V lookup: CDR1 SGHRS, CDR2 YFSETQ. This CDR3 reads CATSLDRGPQFF. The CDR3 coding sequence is TGCGCCACCAGCTTGGACAGGGGGCCGCAGTTCTTC. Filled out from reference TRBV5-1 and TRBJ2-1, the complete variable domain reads KAGVTQTPRYLIKTRGQQVTLSCSPISGHRSVSWYQQTPGQGLQFLFEYFSETQRNKGNFPGRFSGRQFSNSRSEMNVSTLELGDSALYLCATSLDRGPQFFGPGTRLTVL.

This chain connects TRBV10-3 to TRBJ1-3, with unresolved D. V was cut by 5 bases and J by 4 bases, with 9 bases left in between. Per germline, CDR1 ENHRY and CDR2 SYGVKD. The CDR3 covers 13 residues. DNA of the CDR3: TGTGCCATCAGTTCGGAGAGGGGAAACACCATATATTTT. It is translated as CAISSERGNTIYF.

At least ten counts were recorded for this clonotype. CDR3 nucleotides: TGTGCCAGCAGCCCCACAGGGGGGAGCACAGATACGCAGTATTTT. Encoded protein: CASSPTGGSTDTQYF. This rearrangement joins TRBV12-3 or TRBV12-4 to TRBJ2-3, with 8 bases that match TRBD1. V was clipped by 6 bases and J by 0 bases; unmatched bases: 5. This CDR3 region has 15 residues.

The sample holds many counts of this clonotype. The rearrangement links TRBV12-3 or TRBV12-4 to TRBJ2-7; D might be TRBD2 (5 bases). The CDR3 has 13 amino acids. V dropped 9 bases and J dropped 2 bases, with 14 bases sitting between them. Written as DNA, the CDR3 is TGTGCCAGTTCCGAAGGAGGCCCCTACGAGCAGTACTTC. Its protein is CASSEGGPYEQYF.